Listed here are 26 T cell receptor beta chains from one sample, sequenced in a study of blood T cell repertoires in COVID-19. The table came from immunoSEQ multiplex PCR; TCRdb's copy has only in-frame clones and leaves some out. The sample yields more than 95,000 clones, roughly 87% seen once. Source material: peripheral blood. The receptors shown here come from a human donor in a cohort sampled during active COVID-19.

The rearrangement links TRBV15 to TRBJ2-1; D is possibly TRBD2 (7 bases). The CDR3 covers 16 residues. The germline V gene has CDR1 LNHNV and CDR2 YYDKDF (reference sequence). The ends were cut back, 1 base at V and 5 bases at J, with 15 bases in the middle. The CDR3 nucleotides read TGTGCCACCAGCAGAGCCCAGGGGAGGGTCCACAATGAGCAGTTCTTC. Protein product: CATSRAQGRVHNEQFF.

The chain's CDR3 is CASSNTGLQGVPGNSPLHF. The CDR3 nucleotides are TGTGCCAGCAGCAATACCGGGCTACAGGGCGTCCCTGGAAATTCACCCCTCCACTTT. The rearrangement links TRBV27 to TRBJ1-6; weak D call: TRBD1 (6 bases). CDR1 is MNHEY and CDR2 is SMNVEV in the germline V gene (reference sequence). This CDR3 region has 19 residues. Trimming shortened V by 6 bases and J by 7 bases, and 28 bases separated the two germline ends.

This chain joins TRBV19 and TRBJ1-4; 8 bases map to TRBD1. Germline CDR1 LNHDA, CDR2 SQIVND (reference sequence). The CDR3 is 14 residues long. V trimming: 7 bases; J trimming: 7 bases; junction bases outside the gene matches: 8. The CDR3 nucleotides are TGTGCCAGTACCCGGTCAGGGGGCCTTGAAAAACTGTTTTTT. Protein product: CASTRSGGLEKLFF.

V usage is TRBV27 and J usage is TRBJ1-1; no clear D gene. The CDR3 is 16 amino acids. Per germline, CDR1 MNHEY and CDR2 SMNVEV (reference sequence). The germline V and J ends were trimmed by 5 bases and 1 base, with 17 bases remaining between them. The CDR3 bases are TGTGCCAGCAGTCCACGAGGGAATTCGGCGAACACTGAAGCTTTCTTT. Protein product: CASSPRGNSANTEAFF.

This chain joins TRBV4-1 and TRBJ1-6, with 7 positions matching TRBD1. The CDR3 is 15 residues long. V dropped 1 base and J dropped 7; count of bases not matched to a gene: 4. Germline V CDR1 and CDR2: MGHRA, YSYEKL. CDR3 DNA: TGCGCCAGCAGCCAAGGGGGGACAGCAAATTCACCCCTCCACTTT. Translated: CASSQGGTANSPLHF.

The chain employs TRBV12-5 and TRBJ1-2, with D perhaps TRBD1 (6 bases). The CDR3 has 12 amino acids. Trimming removed 5 bases from V and 4 bases from J, with 8 bases in between. Germline CDR1 LGHNT, CDR2 FRNRAP. The CDR3, as DNA: TGTGCTAGTGGTCAGGACAGCTATGGCTACACCTTC. Translation gives CASGQDSYGYTF.

The V gene is TRBV21-1, the J gene TRBJ2-5; the table's D gene call, TRBD2, was not cross checked with the DNA. TRBV21-1 is described as a pseudogene. This CDR3 has 15 residues. CDR3 residues: CASSNKSGLPWTQYF. The CDR3 region has the DNA TGTGCCAGCAGCAATAAGTCGGGACTACCATGGACCCAGTACTTC.

The chain is built from TRBV19 and TRBJ2-5, with a tentative D call TRBD1 (5 bases). Trimming took 4 bases from V and 4 from J, leaving 10 bases between them. This CDR3 comprises 13 residues. CDR1 LNHDA and CDR2 SQIVND come from the germline V gene (reference sequence). This chain's CDR3 is CASSKAGRETQYF. The DNA of the CDR3 is TGTGCCAGTAGTAAGGCAGGGCGAGAGACCCAGTACTTC.

The J gene is TRBJ2-7, the V gene TRBV7-8; 11 bases map to TRBD1. This CDR3 contains 14 residues. With 2 bases clipped from V and 8 bases from J, the junction kept 5 bases outside the gene matches. Per the germline V gene, CDR1 is SGHVS and CDR2 is FQNEAQ. As DNA, the CDR3 is TGTGCCAGCAGCTTAACGGACAGGGGGCAGAAGCAGTACTTC. As protein: CASSLTDRGQKQYF.

The sample holds a few counts of this clone. The V call is TRBV15, the J call TRBJ2-2; TRBD2 might be the D (6 bases). The CDR3 has 13 residues. V dropped 5 bases and J dropped 7 bases, with 11 bases sitting between them. Germline CDR1 is LNHNV and CDR2 is YYDKDF (reference sequence). The CDR3 region is CATSPRGIGELFF. CDR3 nucleotides: TGTGCCACCAGCCCCCGGGGGATCGGGGAGCTGTTTTTT.

CDR3 bases: TGCGCCAGCAGTGCTAGTCCCCTGGCTGAAGCTTTCTTT. It translates to CASSASPLAEAFF. The chain has TRBV10-1 and TRBJ1-1, with D hard to call. V was cut by 4 bases and J by 6 bases, with 12 bases left in between. CDR1 is WNHNN and CDR2 is SYGVQD in the germline V gene (reference sequence). The CDR3 extends over 13 amino acids.

J is TRBJ2-5 and V is TRBV18, with 8 bases that match TRBD1. This CDR3 contains 15 residues. V dropped 5 bases and J dropped 3; count of bases not matched to a gene: 8. Germline CDR1 and CDR2: KGHSH and LQKENI. As DNA, the CDR3 is TGTGCCAGCTCATCGGCGGACAGGGTAAAAGAGACCCAGTACTTC. Its translation is CASSSADRVKETQYF.

The chain recombines TRBV7-2 with TRBJ2-7; 9 bases align to TRBD1. Trimming removed 1 base from V and 1 base from J; junction bases left unmatched: 2. Germline V lookup: CDR1 SGHTA, CDR2 FQGNSA. The CDR3 sequence is 15 residues long. The CDR3 reads CASSLGTGVSYEQYF. The CDR3 nucleotides are TGTGCCAGCAGCTTAGGGACAGGGGTATCCTACGAGCAGTACTTC.

This chain joins TRBV24-1 and TRBJ2-6, with 8 bases identical to TRBD1. CDR3 length equals 17 residues. Per the germline V gene, CDR1 is KGHDR and CDR2 is SFDVKD. Trimming removed 3 bases from V and 0 bases from J; junction bases left unmatched: 3. The CDR3 DNA reads TGTGCCACCAGTGATCAGGGGGCCCGCTCTGGGGCCAACGTCCTGACTTTC. It encodes CATSDQGARSGANVLTF.

The chain combines TRBV18 with TRBJ2-7; maybe TRBD2 (5 bases). Trimming left V 5 bases short and J 2 bases short, with 16 bases between. The CDR3 sequence is 15 residues long. Germline V lookup: CDR1 KGHSH, CDR2 LQKENI. DNA of the CDR3: TGTGCCAGCTCAGAGGGATATGATGGTCCCTACGAGCAGTACTTC. Amino acid sequence: CASSEGYDGPYEQYF.

V usage is TRBV7-8 and J usage is TRBJ2-2, with D possibly being TRBD1 (6 bases). Germline values: CDR1 SGHVS, CDR2 FQNEAQ. V shed 5 bases and J shed 4 bases, with 20 bases lying between them. The CDR3 sequence is 17 residues long. The CDR3 DNA follows: TGTGCCAGCAGCCCCCGAGGCAGGGGAACCTCCACCGGGGAGCTGTTTTTT. Translation: CASSPRGRGTSTGELFF.

The chain is built from TRBV6-5 and TRBJ1-1; D is possibly TRBD1 (6 bases). The CDR3 is made up of 14 amino acids. From germline, CDR1 is MNHEY and CDR2 SVGAGI. The germline V and J ends were trimmed by 7 bases and 1 base, with 13 bases remaining between them. The CDR3 DNA reads as TGTGCCAGCACCCTAGGGGGTCGGAACACTGAAGCTTTCTTT. Translating it yields CASTLGGRNTEAFF.

This clone has just one count. The V gene is TRBV2, the J gene TRBJ1-5; D is unclear. V shed 4 bases and J shed 2 bases, with 12 bases lying between them. The germline V gene has CDR1 SNHLY and CDR2 FYNNEI. This CDR3 has 15 residues. In DNA, the CDR3 is TGTGCCAGCAGTGCCCGGGAAACGGGCAATCAGCCCCAGCATTTT. Translated: CASSARETGNQPQHF.

The V and J genes are TRBV11-2 and TRBJ2-3; TRBD2 aligns across 8 bases. CDR1 and CDR2 from the germline V gene are SGHAT and FQNNGV. V was pared by 5 bases and J by 2 bases, with 9 bases of the junction left unmatched. CDR3 size: 16 residues. The CDR3 loop reads CASSPLSGGITDTQYF. The CDR3 DNA reads as TGTGCCAGCAGCCCCTTAAGCGGGGGAATCACAGATACGCAGTATTTT.

The V call is TRBV12-5, the J call TRBJ2-2, with D perhaps matching TRBD1 (6 bases). Looked up from germline, CDR1 is LGHNT and CDR2 is FRNRAP. CDR3 size: 15 residues. Trimming took off 1 base at V and 5 bases at J, with 11 bases between the two ends. DNA for the CDR3: TGTGCTAGTGGTTTGGGGTGGGGGCCAACCGGGGAGCTGTTTTTT. This sequence encodes CASGLGWGPTGELFF.

This clone was counted a single time. Here the CDR3 reads CASSTDSSNSPLHF. The DNA for the CDR3 is TGCGCCAGCAGTACCGACAGTTCTAATTCACCCCTCCACTTT. V is TRBV5-1 and J is TRBJ1-6; tentatively, D is TRBD1 (5 bases). Per the germline V gene, CDR1 is SGHRS and CDR2 is YFSETQ. V lost 5 bases and J lost 6, with 12 bases in between. CDR3 length: 14 residues. The full variable domain, rest sourced from reference TRBV5-1 and TRBJ1-6, is KAGVTQTPRYLIKTRGQQVTLSCSPISGHRSVSWYQQTPGQGLQFLFEYFSETQRNKGNFPGRFSGRQFSNSRSEMNVSTLELGDSALYLCASSTDSSNSPLHFGNGTRLTVT.

This clone was seen more than once but under ten times. The rearrangement joins TRBV24-1 to TRBJ2-5; 8 positions agree with TRBD1. The V and J ends lost 5 bases and 3 bases, in that order; junction bases with no gene match: 1. This CDR3 is built from 13 residues. CDR1 and CDR2 from the germline V gene are KGHDR and SFDVKD. The CDR3 is CATSGGQEETQYF. The CDR3 DNA reads TGTGCCACCAGTGGGGGACAGGAAGAGACCCAGTACTTC.

The chain is built from TRBV5-1 and TRBJ2-5; 9 nucleotides agree with TRBD1. The V gene's germline CDR1 is SGHRS and CDR2 YFSETQ. The CDR3 has 19 residues. Trimming cost V 3 bases and J 5 bases; bases outside gene matches: 20. CDR3 sequence reads: CASSSLPGTGGAGGETQYF. The DNA for the CDR3 is TGCGCCAGCAGCTCCCTGCCCGGCACAGGGGGCGCAGGGGGGGAGACCCAGTACTTC. The full variable domain, with the rest looked up from reference TRBV5-1 and TRBJ2-5, is KAGVTQTPRYLIKTRGQQVTLSCSPISGHRSVSWYQQTPGQGLQFLFEYFSETQRNKGNFPGRFSGRQFSNSRSEMNVSTLELGDSALYLCASSSLPGTGGAGGETQYFGPGTRLLVL.

The genes are TRBV15 and TRBJ2-5; TRBD1 matches at 9 bases. The CDR3 length is 16 residues. In germline, CDR1 is LNHNV, CDR2 YYDKDF (reference sequence). The junction had 4 bases not matched to a gene; V was cut back by 0 bases and J by 2 bases. The CDR3 nucleotides read TGTGCCACCAGCAGAGAAGGGGACAGGGTACAAGAGACCCAGTACTTC. Translation: CATSREGDRVQETQYF.

This clone was observed a single time. V is TRBV27 and J is TRBJ2-7, with TRBD2 identical over 13 bases. V gave up 6 bases and J gave up 7 bases; unmatched junction bases: 9. Germline V gives CDR1 MNHEY, CDR2 SMNVEV (reference sequence). The CDR3 is made up of 15 amino acids. CDR3 region: CASSSGLAGVREQYF. The CDR3 coding sequence is TGTGCCAGCAGCTCCGGACTAGCGGGAGTTAGGGAGCAGTACTTC.

Here the CDR3 reads CASSTSGGAPSDTQYF. The CDR3 DNA is TGTGCCAGCAGTACTAGCGGGGGGGCTCCCTCAGATACGCAGTATTTT. This sequence joins TRBV6-2 or TRBV6-3 and TRBJ2-3; 13 nucleotides line up with TRBD2. The CDR3 extends over 16 amino acids. Germline values: CDR1 MNHEY, CDR2 SVGEGT. The junction had 6 bases not matched to a gene; V was cut back by 5 bases and J by 4 bases.